The rows below give T cell receptor beta chains drawn from one sample of a study of blood T cell repertoires in COVID-19. Clones were sequenced by immunoSEQ multiplex PCR, and TCRdb holds only the in-frame ones, with some missing. The sample lists hundreds of thousands of clones, less than 90% occurring once. Sequenced: peripheral blood. These receptors were collected from a woman over 75 with active or convalescent COVID-19. Both conserved end residues are part of each CDR3. Not all rows give a size; the values are once, few, many and, for expanded clones, a class.

j_call,clone_size,v_call,cdr3_aa
TRBJ2-3,once,TRBV5-6,CASSLKGTSGITDTQYF
TRBJ1-3,-,TRBV6-4,CASGQESLSSGNTIYF
TRBJ2-4,-,TRBV7-2,CASSAGATSSDQYF
TRBJ1-2,once,TRBV7-9,CASSTPGVGGYTF
TRBJ1-1,-,TRBV5-1,CASSLDYRGSFGTEAFF
TRBJ2-1,-,TRBV29-1,CSVTSGGPPNEQFF
TRBJ2-2,few,TRBV5-1,CASSSQGSGELFF
TRBJ2-7,-,TRBV7-2,CASSFGLAGNEQYF
TRBJ2-2,few,TRBV11-1,CASSRNRNTGELFF
TRBJ2-1,-,TRBV6-2/TRBV6-3,CASSRLAGGWSYNEQFF
TRBJ2-7,-,TRBV5-1,CASSLDVLGLSYEQYF
TRBJ2-1,-,TRBV29-1,CSATRTSGRGEQFF
TRBJ2-1,-,TRBV11-1,CASSLARGNEQFF
TRBJ2-4,-,TRBV5-6,CASSFFSTGVAKNIQYF
TRBJ2-1,-,TRBV6-6,CASSYPGTSEYNEQFF
TRBJ1-1,-,TRBV3-1/TRBV3-2,CASGTKLTEAFF
TRBJ1-1,-,TRBV6-6,CASRTYRGGTEAFF
TRBJ1-1,-,TRBV7-9,CASSLVVGPSEAFF
TRBJ1-2,-,TRBV9,CASKGVDGYTF